Following are 23 T cell receptor beta chains from one sample sequenced in a study of cytomegalovirus exposure and HLA in healthy donors. 60 Vbeta and 13 Jbeta primers were used in PCR. Assay: immunoSEQ multiplex PCR; the TCRdb copy retains only in-frame clones and omits some. The repertoire holds under 200,000 clones, roughly 80% seen once, with 0.77% in the top ten. The sample taken for sequencing was PBMCs. The origin of the receptors is a woman younger than 35 in good health and CMV-seronegative.

This clone has a handful of counts. J is TRBJ2-2 and V is TRBV4-3; 7 nucleotides match TRBD2. The CDR3 is 13 residues long. The V segment lost 3 bases and the J segment 6 bases; nucleotides outside the gene matches: 1. Germline-derived CDR1 and CDR2 are LGHNA and YSLEER. The CDR3, as DNA: TGCGCCAGCAGCCACACTAGCGCCGGGGAGCTGTTTTTT. This sequence encodes CASSHTSAGELFF.

The chain has TRBV5-4 and TRBJ1-1; unclear D gene. Per germline, CDR1 SGHNT and CDR2 YYREEE (reference sequence). Trimming pared 2 bases from V and 1 base from J, leaving 12 bases between. The CDR3 is 15 residues long. DNA for the CDR3: TGTGCCAGCAGCTTTCGAGTAAGTGGGAACACTGAAGCTTTCTTT. Its protein product is CASSFRVSGNTEAFF.

In regard to this clone: The same CDR3 can be traced to other DNA sequences in this sample. The chain uses TRBV18 and TRBJ2-1, with D hard to call. The CDR3 is 13 residues long. Between the trimmed V and J ends, which lost 0 bases and 6 bases, there was a span of 6 bases. Germline lookup yields CDR1 KGHSH and CDR2 LQKENI. The CDR3 nucleotides read TGTGCCAGCTCACCACCGCCGGGCAATGAGCAGTTCTTC. Translation: CASSPPPGNEQFF.

J is TRBJ1-1 and V is TRBV6-1; weak D call: TRBD1 (6 bases). V lost 4 bases and J lost 1, with 10 bases in between. Germline V CDR1 and CDR2: MNHNS, SASEGT. This CDR3 spans 14 amino acids. The DNA for the CDR3 is TGTGCCAGCAGTGCGTGGACAGAGAACACTGAAGCTTTCTTT. This gives the protein CASSAWTENTEAFF.

This rearrangement joins TRBV10-3 to TRBJ1-2; D call uncertain. The ends were cut back, 2 bases at V and 6 bases at J, with 22 bases in the middle. The V gene's germline CDR1 is ENHRY and CDR2 SYGVKD. CDR3 length equals 17 residues. The CDR3 loop reads CAISEDGVILGMDGYTF. The DNA of the CDR3 is TGTGCCATCAGTGAGGACGGGGTGATATTGGGAATGGATGGCTACACCTTC.

The table lists this clone with a count of one. V usage is TRBV19 and J usage is TRBJ1-3, with a weak D call TRBD1 (5 bases). Per the germline V gene, CDR1 is LNHDA and CDR2 is SQIVND (reference sequence). The CDR3 is 13 residues long. Trimming shortened V by 4 bases and J by 5 bases, and 9 bases separated the two germline ends. This chain's CDR3 is CASSTDTRNTIYF. Here the CDR3 DNA reads TGTGCCAGTAGTACGGACACGCGAAACACCATATATTTT.

The rearrangement uses TRBV6-5 and TRBJ2-7; 10 nucleotides agree with TRBD1. Germline loops: CDR1 MNHEY, CDR2 SVGAGI. The V segment lost 8 bases and the J segment 1 base; nucleotides outside the gene matches: 5. The CDR3 runs to 14 residues. The CDR3 sequence: CASVRTGGSYEQYF. The CDR3 DNA reads as TGTGCCAGCGTCAGGACAGGGGGGTCCTACGAGCAGTACTTC.

V and J are TRBV11-2 and TRBJ2-5; a weak D match, TRBD2 (6 bases). Trimming stripped 5 bases from V and 5 bases from J, with 18 bases between. Looked up from germline, CDR1 is SGHAT and CDR2 is FQNNGV. The CDR3 length is 15 residues. The CDR3 sequence: CASSPNPGAPETQYF. Here the CDR3 DNA reads TGTGCCAGCAGCCCCAATCCGGGAGCGCCCGAGACCCAGTACTTC.

This clone occurred a few times. V gene TRBV28 combines with J gene TRBJ2-2; D gene ambiguous. Trimming removed 2 bases from V and 3 bases from J, with 10 bases in between. There are 15 residues in the CDR3. CDR1 is MDHEN and CDR2 is SYDVKM in the germline V gene. The DNA for the CDR3 is TGTGCCAGCAGTTTAGTGGGCCCTGACACCGGGGAGCTGTTTTTT. Translated, it gives CASSLVGPDTGELFF.

The V call is TRBV30, the J call TRBJ2-2, with 9 bases identical to TRBD1. In germline, CDR1 is GTSNPN, CDR2 SVGIG (reference sequence). The CDR3 contains 15 residues. Trimming cost V 0 bases and J 4 bases; bases outside gene matches: 3. The chain's CDR3 is CAWSVPGQGTGELFF. The DNA for the CDR3 is TGTGCCTGGAGTGTACCGGGACAGGGCACCGGGGAGCTGTTTTTT.

V is TRBV30 and J is TRBJ1-3, with D perhaps matching TRBD1 (6 bases). The germline CDR1 and CDR2 sequences are GTSNPN and SVGIG (reference sequence). CDR3 size: 15 residues. Trimming removed 3 bases from V and 0 bases from J, with 12 bases in between. CDR3 DNA sequence: TGTGCCTGGAGCCGCGACAGGTTCTCTGGAAACACCATATATTTT. Protein: CAWSRDRFSGNTIYF. The full variable domain, completed using reference TRBV30 and TRBJ1-3, is SQTIHQWPATLVQPVGSPLSLECTVEGTSNPNLYWYRQAAGRGLQLLFYSVGIGQISSEVPQNLSASRPQDRQFILSSKKLLLSDSGFYLCAWSRDRFSGNTIYFGEGSWLTVV.

The genes are TRBV28 and TRBJ1-2, with TRBD1 identical over 7 bases. The CDR3 runs 14 residues. The germline V gene encodes CDR1 MDHEN and CDR2 SYDVKM. Losses at the gene ends were 6 bases for V and 6 bases for J; bases not matched to a gene: 10. The CDR3 DNA reads as TGTGCCAGCAGAGTTGTCGACAGGGTAAATGGCTACACCTTC. Residues: CASRVVDRVNGYTF.

The genes are TRBV11-2 and TRBJ2-1; D is undetermined. CDR3 size: 13 residues. The germline V gene encodes CDR1 SGHAT and CDR2 FQNNGV. The V gene lost 1 base and the J gene lost 11 bases, with 12 bases spanning the gap. The CDR3 coding sequence is TGTGCCAGCAGCTTAGTTTCTGCGGATAAGCAGTTCTTC. Its translation is CASSLVSADKQFF.

CDR3 sequence reads: CASSPEVGRAGNTIYF. The CDR3 DNA is TGTGCCAGCTCACCGGAGGTTGGGAGGGCTGGAAACACCATATATTTT. This rearrangement joins TRBV18 to TRBJ1-3; D gene uncertain. Germline V gene data show CDR1 as KGHSH and CDR2 as LQKENI. V was cut by 3 bases and J by 2 bases, with 14 bases left in between. This CDR3 spans 16 amino acids.

V usage is TRBV6-5 and J usage is TRBJ2-7, with 7 nucleotides matching TRBD1. V gave up 6 bases and J gave up 3 bases; unmatched junction bases: 8. CDR1 and CDR2 from the germline V gene are MNHEY and SVGAGI. This CDR3 is built from 14 residues. CDR3 DNA sequence: TGTGCCAGCAGAAACAGGGGCTACCACTACGAGCAGTACTTC. This gives the protein CASRNRGYHYEQYF.

This chain links TRBV2 with TRBJ1-5; no clear D. Germline V gene data show CDR1 as SNHLY and CDR2 as FYNNEI. Deletions cut 3 bases from V and 1 base from J, with 10 bases between. The CDR3 contains 15 residues. In DNA, the CDR3 is TGTGCCAGCAGTGACGAGGGTTCAAGCAATCAGCCCCAGCATTTT. It specifies CASSDEGSSNQPQHF.

This chain links TRBV5-1 with TRBJ2-1; D possibly corresponds to TRBD2 (5 bases). The ends were cut back, 4 bases at V and 9 bases at J, with 20 bases in the middle. Germline CDR1 reads SGHRS; CDR2 reads YFSETQ. This CDR3 has 15 amino acids. The CDR3 spells CASSPRPLRVSEQFF. CDR3 sequence (DNA): TGCGCCAGCAGCCCCCGACCGCTGCGGGTGAGTGAGCAGTTCTTC.

The CDR3 reads CASSPRLAYNEQFF. In DNA, the CDR3 is TGTGCCAGCAGCCCCCGACTAGCCTACAATGAGCAGTTCTTC. V is TRBV11-2 and J is TRBJ2-1, with D perhaps matching TRBD2 (6 bases). This CDR3 has 14 amino acids. Germline CDR1 and CDR2: SGHAT and FQNNGV. V was cut by 5 bases and J by 2 bases, with 10 bases left in between.

The chain recombines TRBV7-9 with TRBJ2-1, with D possibly matching TRBD2 (5 bases). V lost 3 bases, J lost 3 bases, and 15 bases lay in between. The CDR3 is made up of 16 amino acids. The germline V gene encodes CDR1 SEHNR and CDR2 FQNEAQ (reference sequence). The DNA of the CDR3 is TGTGCCAGCAGCTTTCCTTGGGAGCGGAGCTACAATGAGCAGTTCTTC. As protein: CASSFPWERSYNEQFF.

The table lists this clone with a few counts. Its ends do not fully match the called genes, so a read error is possible. The chain has TRBV7-9 and TRBJ2-7, with D unresolved. The CDR3 contains 16 residues. Germline CDR1 reads SEHNR; CDR2 reads FQNEAQ (reference sequence). CDR3 amino acids: CSSSQPSWSNFYEQYF. In DNA form, the CDR3 reads TGTTCCAGCAGCCAACCGAGCTGGTCTAACTTTTACGAGCAGTACTTC.

The chain recombines TRBV18 with TRBJ1-3; D gene unclear. V lost 4 bases and J lost 0, with 7 bases in between. Germline-derived CDR1 and CDR2 are KGHSH and LQKENI. The CDR3 runs to 14 residues. CDR3 in amino acids: CASSLGNSGNTIYF. The DNA of the CDR3 is TGTGCCAGCTCACTCGGGAACTCTGGAAACACCATATATTTT.

The chain joins TRBV2 to TRBJ2-7, with a tentative D call TRBD1 (6 bases). CDR1 is SNHLY, CDR2 FYNNEI, per germline. The CDR3 spans 14 residues. The germline V and J ends were trimmed by 8 bases and 7 bases, with 21 bases remaining between them. The DNA of the CDR3 is TGTGCCAGCGGCTCGGACGGGACATTCTTAGAGCAGTACTTC. It codes for CASGSDGTFLEQYF. Combining the CDR3 with reference TRBV2 and TRBJ2-7 gives the whole variable domain EPEVTQTPSHQVTQMGQEVILRCVPISNHLYFYWYRQILGQKVEFLVSFYNNEISEKSEIFDDQFSVERPDGSNFTLKIRSTKLEDSAMYFCASGSDGTFLEQYFGPGTRLTVT.

The chain combines TRBV28 with TRBJ1-5, with TRBD1 identical over 9 bases. The ends lost 6 bases at V and 2 bases at J; junction bases unmatched: 2. Germline V gene lookup returns CDR1 MDHEN and CDR2 SYDVKM. The CDR3 contains 14 residues. This CDR3 is CASRRTGGNQPQHF. Written as DNA, the CDR3 is TGTGCCAGCAGGCGGACAGGGGGCAATCAGCCCCAGCATTTT.